The 2 T cell receptor beta chains presented below share a single source sample, sequenced in a study of beta chain features in type 1 diabetes. Broader study findings: All four CD4+ subsets of Type 1 diabetes patients contained TCRB CDR3s that were moderately but significantly shorter.

No antigen is known for these receptors. Expressed TCRB transcripts were sequenced because the entire RNA isolate underwent reverse transcription. Sequencing used immunoSEQ multiplex PCR; TCRdb keeps in-frame clones, though not all of them. The table includes 330,000 or so clones, approximately 12% detected once. What was sequenced was naive CD4+ T cells from blood. Receptors originate from a woman aged 18-30 years with type 1 diabetes.

The chain combines TRBV28 with TRBJ2-7; D is possibly TRBD2 (5 bases). This CDR3 contains 13 residues. The germline CDR1 and CDR2 sequences are MDHEN and SYDVKM. V gave up 4 bases and J gave up 1 base, with 8 bases separating them. CDR3 sequence (DNA): TGTGCCAGCAGTTATGGCGGGTCCTACGAGCAGTACTTC. It translates to CASSYGGSYEQYF.

The CDR3 spells CASSLIRYANTGELFF. DNA for the CDR3: TGTGCCAGCAGCTTGATCCGGTATGCGAACACCGGGGAGCTGTTTTTT. The J gene is TRBJ2-2, the V gene TRBV5-6; D gene unclear. The CDR3 contains 16 residues. V lost 1 base and J lost 0, with 10 bases in between. CDR1 is SGHDT, CDR2 YYEEEE, per germline. Full variable domain (remainder filled in from reference TRBV5-6 and TRBJ2-2): DAGVTQSPTHLIKTRGQQVTLRCSPKSGHDTVSWYQQALGQGPQFIFQYYEEEERQRGNFPDRFSGHQFPNYSSELNVNALLLGDSALYLCASSLIRYANTGELFFGEGSRLTVL.